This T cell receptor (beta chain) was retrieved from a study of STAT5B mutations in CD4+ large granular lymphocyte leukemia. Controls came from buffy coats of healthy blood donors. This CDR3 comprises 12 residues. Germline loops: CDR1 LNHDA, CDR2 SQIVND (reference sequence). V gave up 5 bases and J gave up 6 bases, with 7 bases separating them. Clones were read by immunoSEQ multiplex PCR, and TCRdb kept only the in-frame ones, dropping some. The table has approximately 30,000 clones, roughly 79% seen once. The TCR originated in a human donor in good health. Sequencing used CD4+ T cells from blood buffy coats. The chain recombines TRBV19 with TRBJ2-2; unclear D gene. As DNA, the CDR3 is TGTGCCAGTAGTCGCTGGCCCGGGGAGCTGTTTTTT. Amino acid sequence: CASSRWPGELFF. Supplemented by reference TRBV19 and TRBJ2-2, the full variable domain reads DGGITQSPKYLFRKEGQNVTLSCEQNLNHDAMYWYRQDPGQGLRLIYYSQIVNDFQKGDIAEGYSVSREKKESFPLTVTSAQKNPTAFYLCASSRWPGELFFGEGSRLTVL.